This T cell receptor beta chain appears in the sequencing data of a study of T cell responses to AZD1222 COVID-19 vaccine. Study at large: Some second doses came at about 4 weeks and others at about 12 weeks; these were pooled. General study results and limits: Females outnumbered males among donors, who were mostly white British; clonal diversity was possibly underestimated. Among those given AZD1222, only 6 or 7 were seropositive at baseline. Only after the peak T cell response were repertoires sampled.

Measured with immunoSEQ multiplex PCR; TCRdb has only the in-frame clones, and not every one. Seen here are around 79,000 clones, 70% to 90% observed once, and the top ten hold around 20%. This clone came up a few times. Its antigen is not known. V trimming: 4 bases; J trimming: 7 bases; junction bases outside the gene matches: 4. The germline gives CDR1 SNHLY, CDR2 FYNNEI. The CDR3 has 13 amino acids. The sample in question was peripheral blood, obtained on day 0 of AZD1222 vaccination. The chain combines TRBV2 with TRBJ2-1; 7 nucleotides agree with TRBD2. This receptor was obtained from an adult in good health. In DNA form, the CDR3 reads TGTGCCAGCAGTGGGACTAGTTCGAATGAGCAGTTCTTC. Residues: CASSGTSSNEQFF.